This entry lists 8 T cell receptor beta chains sequenced from one sample in a study of cytomegalovirus exposure and HLA in healthy donors. The PCR employed 60 Vbeta primers together with 13 Jbeta primers. This table comes from immunoSEQ multiplex PCR, and its TCRdb copy is limited to in-frame clones, with some not included. Of about 160,000 clones in the sample, approximately 81% are singletons; the top ten hold less than 2%. Input material: PBMCs. The source is a man between 18 and 35 years old in good health and CMV-seronegative.

The chain carries TRBV28 and TRBJ1-1; possible D gene TRBD1, 5 bases. The CDR3 is 12 amino acids. V dropped 4 bases and J dropped 10 bases, with 13 bases sitting between them. Germline V gene data show CDR1 as MDHEN and CDR2 as SYDVKM. As DNA, the CDR3 is TGTGCCAGCAGTTCCCTCCGGGGGGTAGCTTTCTTT. Translated: CASSSLRGVAFF.

The genes are TRBV19 and TRBJ2-5; 9 bases agree with TRBD2. After removal of 0 bases from V and 5 bases from J, the junction contained 7 bases not matched to a gene. The CDR3 consists of 16 residues. The germline gives CDR1 LNHDA, CDR2 SQIVND (reference sequence). CDR3 in DNA: TGTGCCAGTAGTATAGATGGTAGCGGGAGTTGGGAGACCCAGTACTTC. Its translation is CASSIDGSGSWETQYF.

With regard to this clone: In the same sample, other DNA sequences code for this CDR3. The chain links TRBV6-1 to TRBJ1-5; no reliable D call. V was cut by 6 bases and J by 8 bases, with 17 bases left in between. The CDR3 spans 14 residues. CDR1 MNHNS and CDR2 SASEGT come from the germline V gene. In DNA, the CDR3 is TGTGCCAGCAGGCGGCGGCAGCCCGAAGAGCCCCAGCATTTT. Amino acid sequence: CASRRRQPEEPQHF.

The chain has TRBV4-1 and TRBJ2-7; TRBD2 agrees at 7 bases. Unmatched junction bases numbered 7, after V lost 1 base and J lost 1 base. Germline assignment: CDR1 MGHRA and CDR2 YSYEKL. This CDR3 region has 16 residues. The CDR3 DNA reads TGCGCCAGCAGCCAAGCTCCCGGGGGGATGTCCTACGAGCAGTACTTC. Residues: CASSQAPGGMSYEQYF.

This clone was seen a few times. The chain uses TRBV5-5 and TRBJ2-7; 10 nucleotides align to TRBD1. Germline loops: CDR1 SGHKS, CDR2 YYEKEE (reference sequence). The CDR3 sequence is 16 residues long. J was trimmed by 3 bases and V by 0 bases; bases with no gene match: 6. CDR3 bases: TGTGCCAGCAGCTTGGGAGGGACAGGGGTCATCTACGAGCAGTACTTC. It codes for CASSLGGTGVIYEQYF.

The rearrangement uses TRBV5-1 and TRBJ1-1; TRBD1 matches 7 bases. CDR3 size: 16 residues. Germline lookup yields CDR1 SGHRS and CDR2 YFSETQ. J lost 0 bases, V lost 1 base, and 6 bases had no gene match. The CDR3 reads CASSLKAQGMNTEAFF. CDR3 DNA: TGCGCCAGCAGCTTGAAGGCACAGGGGATGAACACTGAAGCTTTCTTT.

This clone was observed a handful of times. The chain recombines TRBV5-1 with TRBJ1-2, with D unclear. Germline V gives CDR1 SGHRS, CDR2 YFSETQ. V dropped 0 bases and J dropped 4 bases, with 16 bases sitting between them. CDR3 size: 16 residues. CDR3 protein: CASSLGTTRNPYGYTF. In DNA, the CDR3 is TGCGCCAGCAGCTTGGGCACGACACGGAACCCCTATGGCTACACCTTC.

The rearrangement links TRBV5-6 to TRBJ1-5; the match to TRBD1 covers 7 bases. CDR1 is SGHDT, CDR2 YYEEEE, per germline. CDR3 size: 13 residues. V was clipped by 5 bases and J by 4 bases; unmatched bases: 3. This CDR3 reads CASSVQGNQPQHF. CDR3 coding DNA: TGTGCCAGCAGTGTACAGGGGAATCAGCCCCAGCATTTT.